These 18 T cell receptor beta chains came from one sample sequenced in a study of cytomegalovirus exposure and HLA in healthy donors. In the PCR, 60 Vbeta and 13 Jbeta primers were used. The repertoire was sequenced with immunoSEQ multiplex PCR; TCRdb's copy has only in-frame clones and lacks some. Of about 210,000 clones in the sample, over 80% are singletons; the top ten hold about 10%. Sequenced sample: PBMCs. These receptors all come from a woman between 50 and 59 years old in good health and CMV-seropositive.

V usage is TRBV6-4 and J usage is TRBJ2-1; 13 bases are a match to TRBD2. The CDR3 has 16 amino acids. Germline-derived CDR1 and CDR2 are MRHNA and SNTAGT. The V and J ends lost 8 bases and 6 bases, in that order; junction bases with no gene match: 10. CDR3 amino acids: CASARQTSGGGNEQFF. In nucleotides, the CDR3 is TGTGCCAGCGCACGCCAAACTAGCGGGGGGGGCAATGAGCAGTTCTTC.

The genes are TRBV7-9 and TRBJ1-3; tentative D call: TRBD1 (6 bases). The V end was cut by 6 bases, the J end by 0 bases, with 18 bases between. Per germline, CDR1 SEHNR and CDR2 FQNEAQ (reference sequence). This CDR3 spans 17 amino acids. DNA of the CDR3: TGTGCCAGCAGTTACCCCGGGACAATTGCCTCTGGAAACACCATATATTTT. Its translation: CASSYPGTIASGNTIYF. Drawing the rest from reference TRBV7-9 and TRBJ1-3, the complete variable domain is DTGVSQNPRHKITKRGQNVTFRCDPISEHNRLYWYRQTLGQGPEFLTYFQNEAQLEKSRLLSDRFSAERPKGSFSTLEIQRTEQGDSAMYLCASSYPGTIASGNTIYFGEGSWLTVV.

The chain couples TRBV7-2 to TRBJ2-1; TRBD2 might be the D (7 bases). V lost 8 bases to trimming and J lost 4 bases, with 9 bases between them. From germline, CDR1 is SGHTA and CDR2 FQGNSA. This CDR3 is 12 amino acids long. CDR3 protein: CASGRGYNEQFF. Written as DNA, the CDR3 is TGTGCCAGCGGGAGGGGGTACAATGAGCAGTTCTTC.

The V gene is TRBV6-5, the J gene TRBJ1-1; D is possibly TRBD1 (6 bases). V dropped 4 bases and J dropped 1 base, with 16 bases sitting between them. Germline loops: CDR1 MNHEY, CDR2 SVGAGI. The CDR3 length is 16 residues. CDR3 loop: CASSFRMGGPNTEAFF. CDR3 sequence (DNA): TGTGCCAGCAGTTTCCGAATGGGGGGGCCGAACACTGAAGCTTTCTTT.

The table lists this clone with a few counts. This rearrangement joins TRBV6-5 to TRBJ1-4; 8 bases match TRBD1. The V and J ends lost 5 bases and 8 bases, in that order; junction bases with no gene match: 10. The CDR3 is 15 amino acids. CDR1 MNHEY and CDR2 SVGAGI come from the germline V gene. The CDR3 spells CASSPTRGRREKLFF. The CDR3 coding sequence is TGTGCCAGCAGTCCTACCAGGGGGCGCCGGGAAAAACTGTTTTTT.

This chain uses TRBV5-6 with TRBJ1-4; D unclear. CDR1 SGHDT and CDR2 YYEEEE come from the germline V gene. V shed 0 bases and J shed 8 bases, with 11 bases lying between them. The CDR3 runs 14 residues. CDR3 in DNA: TGTGCCAGCAGCTTGGGGAGGGATCAGGAAAAACTGTTTTTT. Protein sequence: CASSLGRDQEKLFF.

In regard to this clone: The germline gene is not matched at one end of the junction; a read error may be the cause. The sample has other DNA sequences that encode this CDR3 too. The chain uses TRBV9 and TRBJ1-1; D is perhaps TRBD1 (5 bases). CDR3 length: 15 amino acids. Per the germline V gene, CDR1 is SGDLS and CDR2 is YYNGEE. The CDR3 sequence: CASSVGGTVNTEAFF. DNA for the CDR3: TGTGCCAGCAGCGTAGGCGGGACGGTGAACACTGAGGCTTTCTTT. The variable domain in full, completed from reference TRBV9 and TRBJ1-1, reads DSGVTQTPKHLITATGQRVTLRCSPRSGDLSVYWYQQSLDQGLQFLIQYYNGEERAKGNILERFSAQQFPDLHSELNLSSLELGDSALYFCASSVGGTVNTEAFFGQGTRLTVV.

The rearrangement joins TRBV4-2 to TRBJ2-2; 11 positions agree with TRBD2. Germline V CDR1 and CDR2: LGHNA, YNFKEQ. The CDR3 length is 16 residues. The junction had 5 bases not matched to a gene; V was cut back by 2 bases and J by 6 bases. CDR3 sequence: CASSQNSGGAAGELFF. The CDR3 DNA reads TGTGCCAGCAGCCAAAATAGCGGGGGGGCGGCCGGGGAGCTGTTTTTT.

The genes are TRBV2 and TRBJ1-3, with D perhaps matching TRBD1 (6 bases). With 6 bases removed from V and 8 bases from J, the gap between germline ends came to 14 bases. The germline V gene has CDR1 SNHLY and CDR2 FYNNEI. This CDR3 contains 13 residues. The CDR3 loop is CASRFQGFDTIYF. The CDR3 bases are TGTGCCAGCAGATTTCAGGGGTTTGACACCATATATTTT.

The J gene is TRBJ1-5, the V gene TRBV28, with TRBD1 matching 9 bases. The CDR3 is made up of 14 amino acids. CDR1 and CDR2 from the germline V gene are MDHEN and SYDVKM. The junction had 6 bases not matched to a gene; V was cut back by 7 bases and J by 5 bases. The CDR3, as DNA: TGTGCCAGCACTGGGGGACAGGGCTATCAGCCCCAGCATTTT. Protein sequence: CASTGGQGYQPQHF.

The V gene is TRBV4-3, the J gene TRBJ1-4; a possible D gene is TRBD1 (6 bases). The CDR3 spans 15 residues. Germline values: CDR1 LGHNA, CDR2 YSLEER. Between the trimmed V and J ends, which lost 5 bases and 5 bases, there was a span of 15 bases. In DNA, the CDR3 is TGCGCCAGCAGCTACGGACAGCAAACGAATGAAAAACTGTTTTTT. This encodes CASSYGQQTNEKLFF.

This chain joins TRBV9 and TRBJ1-1, with D tentatively TRBD1 (5 bases). Deletions cut 0 bases from V and 0 bases from J, with 12 bases between. The CDR3 length is 16 residues. CDR1 is SGDLS, CDR2 YYNGEE, per germline. CDR3 sequence (DNA): TGTGCCAGCAGCGTAGGCCAGGGTTCCATGAACACTGAAGCTTTCTTT. Its protein product is CASSVGQGSMNTEAFF.

For the CDR3, the DNA is TGTGCCAGCAGGTTGGGGGGGTCCCGGGGTAATTCACCCCTCCACTTT. Encoded protein: CASRLGGSRGNSPLHF. The chain has TRBV28 and TRBJ1-6; tentatively, D is TRBD1 (5 bases). The CDR3 consists of 16 residues. The germline V gene has CDR1 MDHEN and CDR2 SYDVKM. V lost 6 bases and J 6 bases, leaving 18 bases between the germline ends.

This chain uses TRBV30 with TRBJ1-1, with 8 bases aligning to TRBD1. The CDR3 totals 14 residues. Germline CDR1 reads GTSNPN; CDR2 reads SVGIG (reference sequence). J gave up 1 base and V 3 bases, and 4 bases lay outside the gene matches. This CDR3 is CAWSPTGANTEAFF. The CDR3 coding sequence is TGTGCCTGGAGCCCGACAGGGGCGAACACTGAAGCTTTCTTT.

The J gene is TRBJ1-5, the V gene TRBV28; 7 positions match TRBD1. The CDR3 covers 16 residues. The ends lost 4 bases at V and 2 bases at J; junction bases unmatched: 8. Per germline, CDR1 MDHEN and CDR2 SYDVKM. CDR3: CASSSALTGRNQPQHF. CDR3 coding DNA: TGTGCCAGCAGTTCTGCCCTGACAGGGCGCAATCAGCCCCAGCATTTT. Filled out from reference TRBV28 and TRBJ1-5, the complete variable domain reads DVKVTQSSRYLVKRTGEKVFLECVQDMDHENMFWYRQDPGLGLRLIYFSYDVKMKEKGDIPEGYSVSREKKERFSLILESASTNQTSMYLCASSSALTGRNQPQHFGDGTRLSIL.

The CDR3 bases are TGTGCCAGTAGTCAGTCGGGAGGGAGGGTGGAGACCCAGTACTTC. It yields the protein CASSQSGGRVETQYF. The gene calls are TRBV19 and TRBJ2-5; 8 bases are a match to TRBD2. The CDR3 sequence is 15 residues long. CDR1 and CDR2 (germline): LNHDA, SQIVND (reference sequence). The V gene end was trimmed by 5 bases and the J gene end by 5 bases; junction bases not matched to a gene: 10.

The rearrangement links TRBV5-4 to TRBJ2-1; 10 positions match TRBD2. J was trimmed by 2 bases and V by 4 bases; bases with no gene match: 9. This CDR3 has 17 amino acids. Germline V gene data show CDR1 as SGHNT and CDR2 as YYREEE (reference sequence). CDR3 sequence: CASSAFERGGPYNEQFF. The CDR3 coding sequence is TGTGCCAGCAGCGCGTTCGAGCGGGGGGGCCCCTACAATGAGCAGTTCTTC.

The V call is TRBV11-2, the J call TRBJ1-1, with TRBD1 identical over 8 bases. V was pared by 4 bases and J by 5 bases, with 15 bases of the junction left unmatched. The germline gives CDR1 SGHAT, CDR2 FQNNGV. This CDR3 spans 17 amino acids. CDR3 bases: TGTGCCAGCAGCTCGCGACAGGGGAGCGGAAAAACAACTGAAGCTTTCTTT. Protein sequence: CASSSRQGSGKTTEAFF.